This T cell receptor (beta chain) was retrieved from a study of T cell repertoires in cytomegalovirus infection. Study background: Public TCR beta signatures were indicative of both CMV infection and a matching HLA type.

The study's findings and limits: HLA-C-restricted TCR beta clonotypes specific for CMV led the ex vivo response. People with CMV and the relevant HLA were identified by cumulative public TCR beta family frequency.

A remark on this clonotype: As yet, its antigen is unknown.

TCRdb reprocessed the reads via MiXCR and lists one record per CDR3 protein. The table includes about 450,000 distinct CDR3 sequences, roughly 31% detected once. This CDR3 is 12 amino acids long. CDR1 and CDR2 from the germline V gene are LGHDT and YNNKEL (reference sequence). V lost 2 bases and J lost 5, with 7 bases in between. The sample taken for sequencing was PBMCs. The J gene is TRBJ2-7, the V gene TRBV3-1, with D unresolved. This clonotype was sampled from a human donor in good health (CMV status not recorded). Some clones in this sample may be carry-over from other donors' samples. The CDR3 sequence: CASSQSLNEQYF. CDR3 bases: TGTGCCAGCAGCCAATCCCTCAACGAGCAGTACTTC.